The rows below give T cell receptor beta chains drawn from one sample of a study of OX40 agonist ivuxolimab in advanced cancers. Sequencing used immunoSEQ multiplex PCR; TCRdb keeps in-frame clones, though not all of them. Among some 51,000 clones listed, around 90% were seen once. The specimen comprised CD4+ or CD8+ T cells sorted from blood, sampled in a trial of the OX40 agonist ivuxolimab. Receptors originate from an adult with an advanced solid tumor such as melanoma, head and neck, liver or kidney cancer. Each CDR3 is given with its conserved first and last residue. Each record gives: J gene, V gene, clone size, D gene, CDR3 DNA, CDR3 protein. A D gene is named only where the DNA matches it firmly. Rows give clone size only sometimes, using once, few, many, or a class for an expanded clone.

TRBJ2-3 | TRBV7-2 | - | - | TGTGCCAGCAGCTTGACAGAGAGCACAGATACGCAGTATTTT | CASSLTESTDTQYF
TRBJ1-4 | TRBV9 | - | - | TGTGCCAGCAGCGTAGGGAGTGAAAAACTGTTTTTT | CASSVGSEKLFF
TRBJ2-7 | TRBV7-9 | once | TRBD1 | TGTGCCAGCAGCTTGGGGCAGGGGGTATGGGGGCAGTACTTC | CASSLGQGVWGQYF
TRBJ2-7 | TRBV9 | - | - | TGTGCCAGCAGCGCCGGCGGCGGGACTCCCTCCTACGAGCAGTACTTC | CASSAGGGTPSYEQYF
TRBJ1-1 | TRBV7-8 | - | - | TGTGCCAGCAGCTTAGAGGCCAGCCACACTGAAGCTTTCTTT | CASSLEASHTEAFF
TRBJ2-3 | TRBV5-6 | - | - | TGTGCCAGCAGCCCCGGGGCAGTAGGCACAGATACGCAGTATTTT | CASSPGAVGTDTQYF
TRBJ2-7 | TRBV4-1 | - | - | TGCGCCAGCAGCCAAGTCGATACGGTCGGCGAGCAGTACTTC | CASSQVDTVGEQYF
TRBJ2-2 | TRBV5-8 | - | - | TGTGCCAGCAGCTTGGCGACACCCGTCGGGGAGCTGTTTTTT | CASSLATPVGELFF
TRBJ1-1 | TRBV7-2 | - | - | TGTGCCAGCAGCCCAACGGGCGGCACAACTGAAGCTTTCTTT | CASSPTGGTTEAFF
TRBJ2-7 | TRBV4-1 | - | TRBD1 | TGCGCCAGCAGCCCAACCTCGACAGGGGCTTACGAGCAGTACTTC | CASSPTSTGAYEQYF
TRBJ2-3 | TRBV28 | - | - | TGTGCCAGCAGTTCTGACAGCAGCACAGATACGCAGTATTTT | CASSSDSSTDTQYF
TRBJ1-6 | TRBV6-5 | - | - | TGTGCCAGCAGTTCCCTTCGGGACGGGTATAATTCACCCCTCCACTTT | CASSSLRDGYNSPLHF
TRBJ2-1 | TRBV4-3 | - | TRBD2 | TGCGCCAGCAGCCATACTAGCGGGGGGGCGTTCGATGAGCAGTTCTTC | CASSHTSGGAFDEQFF
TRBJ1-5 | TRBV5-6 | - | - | TGTGCCAGCAGCTTGTGGACAGGCAATCAGCCCCAGCATTTT | CASSLWTGNQPQHF
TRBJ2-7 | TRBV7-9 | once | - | TGTGCCAGCAGCCCGACTGTCGCCAGGGAGGCGTACGAGCAGTACTTC | CASSPTVAREAYEQYF
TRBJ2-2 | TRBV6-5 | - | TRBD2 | TGTGCCAGCAGCCCTTTCGGGGGGACCACCGGGGAGCTGTTTTTT | CASSPFGGTTGELFF